Listed below are T cell receptor beta chains from one sample, sequenced in a study of blood T cell repertoires in COVID-19. Produced via immunoSEQ multiplex PCR; TCRdb's table is partial and in-frame only. This sample has roughly 150,000 clones, with approximately 89% found just once. The sequencing input was peripheral blood. The receptors were sampled from a human donor in a cohort sampled during active COVID-19. Each CDR3 is given with its conserved first and last residue. D genes are given only for firm matches.

V gene	D gene	J gene	CDR3 protein
TRBV30	NA	TRBJ1-5	CAWSRPGISNQPQHF
TRBV5-5	NA	TRBJ1-5	CASTPTPFPNQPQHF
TRBV10-2	TRBD2	TRBJ2-5	CASTRGEGETQYF
TRBV7-2	NA	TRBJ2-1	CASSAPLAPSLYFF
TRBV6-5	NA	TRBJ1-2	CASSYLFTDGYTF
TRBV28	NA	TRBJ1-2	CASSYLMGGANYGYTF
TRBV10-3	TRBD2	TRBJ2-1	CATDPAGGGTYNEQFF
TRBV3-1/TRBV3-2	TRBD2	TRBJ2-5	CASSQGGLAGGETQYF
TRBV3-1/TRBV3-2	NA	TRBJ1-1	CASSQEGGEAFF
TRBV6-5	NA	TRBJ1-5	CASSLGGREPQHF
TRBV30	NA	TRBJ1-4	CAWSQGSNEKLFF
TRBV5-4	TRBD1	TRBJ1-1	CASSPGTGGLGNTEAFF
TRBV24-1	NA	TRBJ2-2	CATSDQALGELFF
TRBV4-1	NA	TRBJ2-5	CASSAAGRNQETQYF
TRBV6-1	TRBD1	TRBJ2-7	CASSEIWDRPYEQYF
TRBV3-1/TRBV3-2	TRBD1	TRBJ1-2	CASSEPGQIYGYTF